Below are 13 T cell receptor beta chains sequenced from a single sample in a study of T-cell reconstitution after alpha-beta-depleted transplantation in children. Molecular barcoding with unique molecular identifiers was used for the TCRbeta library. In TCRdb, the PCR reads were re-called with MiXCR into one record per CDR3 protein. In the table there are about half a million distinct CDR3 sequences, roughly an eighth of which are singletons. The specimen comprised PBMCs from the stem cell graft donor, sampled from the stem cell graft. The receptors were sampled from a human donor who donated a stem cell graft to a child with combined immunodeficiency.

The V and J genes are TRBV5-6 and TRBJ1-2; D not certain. V lost 0 bases and J 4 bases, leaving 13 bases between the germline ends. Germline CDR1 reads SGHDT; CDR2 reads YYEEEE. The CDR3 length is 15 residues. CDR3 amino acids: CASSLVGSPSYGYTF. CDR3 bases: TGTGCCAGCAGCTTGGTAGGCAGCCCTTCCTATGGCTACACCTTC.

This clonotype was recorded at least ten times. The chain has TRBV24-1 and TRBJ1-2; D is possibly TRBD1 (5 bases). This CDR3 comprises 16 residues. V was trimmed by 3 bases and J by 7 bases, leaving 20 bases between them. Per germline, CDR1 KGHDR and CDR2 SFDVKD. CDR3 protein: CATSDTGGAISSGYTF. DNA for the CDR3: TGTGCCACCAGTGATACAGGAGGGGCGATATCGAGTGGCTACACCTTC.

This clonotype appeared many times. This rearrangement joins TRBV29-1 to TRBJ2-1, with 8 bases fitting TRBD2. Losses at the gene ends were 4 bases for V and 4 bases for J; bases not matched to a gene: 15. This CDR3 is 17 amino acids long. Germline V gene data show CDR1 as SQVTM and CDR2 as ANQGSEA. The CDR3 loop reads CSVVYFWGGGTYNEQFF. CDR3 nucleotide sequence: TGCAGCGTTGTATATTTTTGGGGCGGGGGGACATACAATGAGCAGTTCTTC.

The J gene is TRBJ2-3, the V gene TRBV2; the D gene is possibly TRBD2 (5 bases). The CDR3 covers 13 residues. The V and J ends lost 7 bases and 4 bases respectively, with 12 bases between them. Looked up from germline, CDR1 is SNHLY and CDR2 is FYNNEI. CDR3 region: CASNLERADTQYF. In nucleotides, the CDR3 is TGTGCCAGCAATTTAGAGAGGGCAGATACGCAGTATTTT.

This clonotype has just a few counts. The chain is built from TRBV27 and TRBJ2-6; D uncertain. V dropped 6 bases and J dropped 0 bases, with 9 bases sitting between them. Germline CDR1 reads MNHEY; CDR2 reads SMNVEV (reference sequence). The CDR3 is made up of 15 amino acids. CDR3 sequence (DNA): TGTGCCAGCAGGGACGGGCTCTCTGGGGCCAACGTCCTGACTTTC. Protein product: CASRDGLSGANVLTF.

This clonotype was seen only a few times. The chain links TRBV9 to TRBJ2-5, with TRBD1 as a possible D gene (5 bases). This CDR3 contains 14 residues. CDR1 is SGDLS, CDR2 YYNGEE, per germline. V shed 2 bases and J shed 1 base, with 9 bases lying between them. The CDR3 loop reads CASSVQGVQETQYF. As DNA, the CDR3 is TGTGCCAGCAGCGTGCAAGGGGTCCAAGAGACCCAGTACTTC.

This clonotype has more than one count but fewer than ten. Here the CDR3 DNA reads TGTGCCAGCAGCCCGGGACCGAGAAACTATGGCTACACCTTC. Its protein is CASSPGPRNYGYTF. The rearrangement links TRBV5-5 to TRBJ1-2, with D tentatively TRBD1 (5 bases). V was clipped by 4 bases and J by 2 bases, with 12 bases between them. The CDR3 is made up of 14 amino acids. Germline V gene sequence: CDR1 SGHKS, CDR2 YYEKEE (reference sequence).

This clonotype turned up a few times. This chain uses TRBV2 with TRBJ2-3; 7 bases align to TRBD2. This CDR3 contains 15 residues. The J segment lost 0 bases and the V segment lost 4 bases, leaving 4 bases of the junction unmatched. Germline CDR1 reads SNHLY; CDR2 reads FYNNEI. For the CDR3, the DNA is TGTGCCAGCAGTGGACTTAGCGGGAGCACAGATACGCAGTATTTT. It yields the protein CASSGLSGSTDTQYF.

Ten or more counts support this clonotype. The chain carries TRBV20-1 and TRBJ2-7; D possibly corresponds to TRBD1 (6 bases). Trimming removed 1 base from V and 2 bases from J, with 9 bases in between. CDR1 is DFQATT and CDR2 is SNEGSKA in the germline V gene (reference sequence). CDR3 size: 13 residues. DNA of the CDR3: TGCAGTGCTAGAGTGCAGGGGCCCTACGAGCAGTACTTC. The encoded protein is CSARVQGPYEQYF.

This clonotype was detected many times. The rearrangement links TRBV12-3 or TRBV12-4 to TRBJ2-1, with D tentatively TRBD2 (5 bases). V was shortened by 3 bases and J by 7 bases, with 7 bases between the two germline ends. The CDR3 consists of 12 residues. CDR3: CASSLRGNEQFF. As DNA, the CDR3 is TGTGCCAGCAGTTTGAGAGGGAATGAGCAGTTCTTC.

This clonotype was observed a handful of times. The chain recombines TRBV30 with TRBJ1-6; D is uncertain. There are 13 residues in the CDR3. The V end lost 4 bases, the J end lost 4 bases, and 8 bases lay between the germline ends. Germline assignment: CDR1 GTSNPN and CDR2 SVGIG (reference sequence). CDR3 amino acids: CAWKREYNSPLHF. The CDR3 DNA is TGTGCCTGGAAGAGAGAGTATAATTCACCCCTCCACTTT.

This chain joins TRBV18 and TRBJ2-3; possible D gene TRBD2, 6 bases. V shed 0 bases and J shed 4 bases, with 17 bases lying between them. CDR1 KGHSH and CDR2 LQKENI come from the germline V gene. The CDR3 has 17 residues. The CDR3 DNA reads as TGTGCCAGCTCACCACCCGGTAGCGGCCAGTGGGCAGATACGCAGTATTTT. This sequence encodes CASSPPGSGQWADTQYF.

This clonotype was counted only a few times. This chain links TRBV12-3 or TRBV12-4 with TRBJ1-5, with 9 bases identical to TRBD1. The CDR3 is 16 residues long. V trimming: 5 bases; J trimming: 3 bases; junction bases outside the gene matches: 8. CDR3 in amino acids: CASSNDRGWANQPQHF. CDR3 coding DNA: TGTGCCAGCAGTAATGACAGGGGGTGGGCCAATCAGCCCCAGCATTTT.